This TCR beta chain was captured in a study of immune evolution from preneoplasia to lung adenocarcinoma. Points on this clone: Its antigen remains unknown.

Notes on the study in general: Normal lung had highest clonality; later lesions appeared denser, more diverse. Top clone share appeared to fall from AAH through AIS, MIA, adenocarcinoma.

The CDR3 loop spans 19 amino acids. Germline CDR1 LGHNA, CDR2 YNFKEQ. Trimming shortened V by 0 bases and J by 1 base, and 21 bases separated the two germline ends. Resections took place in Japan or China from about 2013 to 2017. H&E slides confirmed each diagnosis, reviewed by two pathologists independently. Sequencing used immunoSEQ multiplex PCR; TCRdb keeps in-frame clones, though not all of them. Here the sample spans several thousand clones, 65% to 85% being singletons. The chain has TRBV4-2 and TRBJ1-1; TRBD1 might be the D (5 bases). The sequence derives from a donor older than 65 with lung adenocarcinoma. The sequencing sample was made of FFPE adjacent normal lung tissue. The CDR3 is CASSQEAHGGISSNTEAFF. In DNA form, the CDR3 reads TGTGCCAGCAGCCAAGAGGCTCATGGGGGAATATCATCGAACACTGAAGCTTTCTTT.